The clone carrying this T cell receptor (beta chain) was detected a few times. Its antigen is still unknown. The sample belongs to a study of T cell repertoires in cytomegalovirus infection. About the study: Well-studied HLA-B-restricted epitopes and recently identified HLA-C-restricted epitopes of CMV were both used in the study. CMV infection and matching HLA type were both indicated by public TCR beta signatures.

CDR3 length equals 11 residues. V was pared by 7 bases and J by 5 bases, with 9 bases between. Germline V gene sequence: CDR1 MNHNY, CDR2 SVGAGI (reference sequence). TCRdb redid the calling of the reads with MiXCR, one entry per CDR3 protein. Among hundreds of thousands of distinct CDR3 sequences listed, 30% to 40% were seen once. This rearrangement joins TRBV6-6 to TRBJ2-7; D is uncertain. Sample: cultured CD8+ T cells from PBMCs, taken from culture after CMV antigen stimulation. This TCR came from a human donor in good health (CMV status not recorded). Some clones in this sample may be carry-over from other donors' samples. The CDR3 bases are TGTGCCAGCATAAAGGGCCACGAGCAGTACTTC. Translated, it gives CASIKGHEQYF.